This T cell receptor beta chain was observed in a study of beta chain features in type 1 diabetes. Findings and caveats of the study: Patients with Type 1 diabetes showed moderately but significantly shorter TCRB CDR3s in all four CD4+ subsets.

The study reverse transcribed the entire isolated RNA, so it sequenced expressed TCRB transcripts. Read counts averaged approximately 3.6 million for samples of naive, central memory and regulatory T cells. Libraries were prepared by immunoSEQ multiplex PCR; TCRdb keeps only in-frame clonotypes and omits some of them. This sample yields hundreds of thousands of clones, of which roughly an eighth are seen a single time; roughly 0.018% belongs to the top ten. Worth noting for this clone: What it binds is not known.

From germline, CDR1 is MNHEY and CDR2 SVGAGI. The CDR3 totals 14 residues. V lost 6 bases, J lost 8 bases, and 10 bases stayed unmatched. V is TRBV6-5 and J is TRBJ2-1, with 7 bases identical to TRBD2. The material sequenced was naive CD4+ T cells from blood. The receptor was derived from a man aged 25-45 years with type 1 diabetes. The CDR3 reads CASSLREPRDEQFF. The DNA for the CDR3 is TGTGCCAGCAGCCTGCGGGAGCCGAGAGATGAGCAGTTCTTC.